This T cell receptor beta chain derives from a study of blood T cell repertoires in COVID-19. Across the study: In each case, the material was cDNA or gDNA derived from T cells, B-cell-depleted T cells, or PBMCs.

CDR1 is SNHLY, CDR2 FYNNEI, per germline. The V end lost 6 bases, the J end lost 0 bases, and 12 bases lay between the germline ends. The CDR3 extends over 16 amino acids. The method was immunoSEQ multiplex PCR; TCRdb's version includes in-frame clones alone and lacks a portion of them. The sample lists some 150,000 clones, 84% seen once, with about 38% in the top ten. The clonotype was recovered from a human donor in a cohort sampled during active COVID-19. V is TRBV2 and J is TRBJ2-6; a possible D gene is TRBD1 (6 bases). Material: peripheral blood. In DNA, the CDR3 is TGTGCCAGCAGCTCGGGACACCGCTCTGGGGCCAACGTCCTGACTTTC. This sequence encodes CASSSGHRSGANVLTF.